This T cell receptor beta chain was profiled in a study of graft-versus-host responses after intestinal transplantation. Study background: Following induction with anti-thymocyte globulin, all recipients were given tacrolimus and steroids for approximately 3 years.

Clones were read by immunoSEQ multiplex PCR, and TCRdb kept only the in-frame ones, dropping some. The repertoire consists of more than 85,000 clones, with around 95% occurring once and the leading ten covering about 0.51%. In germline, CDR1 is MDHEN, CDR2 SYDVKM. This CDR3 is built from 14 residues. V lost 6 bases, J lost 2 bases, and 12 bases lay in between. About this clone: Its specificity is not known.

This chain links TRBV28 with TRBJ2-3; either TRBD1 or TRBD2 may supply D (5 bases each). This sample comprised unstimulated CD8+ T cells sorted from spleen or lymph node cells, obtained before intestinal transplant. The origin of this receptor is a human donor who received an intestinal transplant. CDR3 amino acids: CASSSGPNTDTQYF. The CDR3 DNA follows: TGTGCCAGCAGCTCGGGGCCAAACACAGATACGCAGTATTTT.